This T cell receptor beta chain was sequenced for a study of blood T cell repertoires in COVID-19 (dated by TCRdb to 2018 to 2021). For context, the study as a whole: Samples covering the acute and convalescent phases of COVID-19 were provided by collaborators in the United States, Italy and Spain. The prospective study material was composed of cDNA or gDNA derived from T cells, B-cell-depleted T cells, or PBMCs. Deeply sampled blood TCRbeta repertoires from subjects exposed to, actively infected with, or recovered from COVID-19 were included in the dataset. The repertoires were made available in a free public database intended to serve as a resource for research on the immune response to SARS-CoV-2. The samples were drawn from two sources: the first 160 participants of the ongoing ImmuneRACE study, and fewer than 1,500 subjects contributed by 6 global collaborators. Nearly every sample came with metadata listing a de-identified subject ID, COVID-19 status, age in years and sex. Where available, HLA class I and class II types were obtained from metadata supplied by the sample provider rather than from assay-based typing. Results the study describes overall, beyond this receptor: How much clinical and demographic metadata was included differed by source and by participant, and the metadata was provided uncurated.

TCRbeta CDR3 regions were amplified from genomic DNA by means of the immunoSEQ Assay, a bias-controlled multiplex PCR. Processing in the source paper ran as follows. Nucleated cell counts per sample were estimated from amplification of reference gene primers within the assay. To quantify the absolute abundance of each unique TCRbeta CDR3 rearrangement, sequence reads were collapsed and filtered. For each sample, productive Simpson clonality was calculated by taking the square root of Simpson's diversity index across productive rearrangements. Drawn from immuneACCESS, this table holds only the in-frame rearrangements with V and J called that TCRdb kept. Clones are partly lost; checked studies trace under half to an unresolved V gene and leave the rest unexplained. For V, J and clone size, that table is used; D and trimming come from the DNA. The sample table holds nearly 55,000 clones, of which just under 80% were seen once. Of the sample, about 15% is held by the ten largest clones.

The table lists this clone with a count of one. Its antigen remains unidentified. Base qualities are not at hand, and no much larger clone is one base apart. Its CDR3 holds 14 amino acids, cysteine through phenylalanine. This entry keeps only the CDR3 DNA: 42 bases, framed from base 1. CDR1 is given as MNHNY and CDR2 as SVGAGI, both from the germline V gene (reference sequence). For this chain, trimming is 7 bases at the V end and 3 bases at the J end, and the number of junction bases without a gene match is 6. Collaborating institutions collected whole blood in K2EDTA tubes following their own protocols. Collaborator samples were shipped for TCRbeta analysis as frozen whole blood, isolated PBMCs, or DNA extracted from either sample type.

The clonotype was recovered from a human donor with active or convalescent COVID-19. The donor label of this sample is uncertain. Sequencing was done on a sample of peripheral blood. This chain is built from TRBV6-6 and TRBJ1-3; TRBD1 matches 7 bases in the middle. Here is the DNA: TGTGCCAGCACCCTTACAGGGGTTGGAAACACCATATATTTT. It translates as CASTLTGVGNTIYF.